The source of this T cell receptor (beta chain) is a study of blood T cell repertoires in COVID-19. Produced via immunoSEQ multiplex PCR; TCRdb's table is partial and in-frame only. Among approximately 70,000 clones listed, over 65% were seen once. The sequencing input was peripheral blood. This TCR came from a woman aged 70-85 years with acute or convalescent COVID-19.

In DNA form, the CDR3 reads TGTGCCAGCAGTGAAGGACTGCAGCAAGAGACCCAGTACTTC. It specifies CASSEGLQQETQYF. V usage is TRBV2 and J usage is TRBJ2-5, with D hard to call. The CDR3 has 14 residues. V was pared by 1 base and J by 2 bases, with 8 bases between. The germline gives CDR1 SNHLY, CDR2 FYNNEI.